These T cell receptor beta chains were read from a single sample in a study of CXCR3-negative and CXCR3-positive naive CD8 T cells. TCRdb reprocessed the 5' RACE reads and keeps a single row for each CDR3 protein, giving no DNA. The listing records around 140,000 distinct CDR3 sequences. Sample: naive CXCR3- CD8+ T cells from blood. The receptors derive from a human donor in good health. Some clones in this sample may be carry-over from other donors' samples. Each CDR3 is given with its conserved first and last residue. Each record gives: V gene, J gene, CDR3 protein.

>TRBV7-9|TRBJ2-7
CASSLSRSGTAYEQYF
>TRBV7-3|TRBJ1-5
CASSLRFRVAPSPLNQPQHF
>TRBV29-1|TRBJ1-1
CSVGGGSHTEAFF
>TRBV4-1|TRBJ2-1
CASSLPPPDSGGSNEQFF
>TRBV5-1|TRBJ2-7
CASSFITPGDEQYF
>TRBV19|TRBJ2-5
CASSSPSGWETQYF
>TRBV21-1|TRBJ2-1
CASPRGAGTSGAYNEQFF
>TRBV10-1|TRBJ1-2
CASSETGNYGYTF
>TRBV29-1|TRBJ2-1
CSVEDGQGGNEQFF
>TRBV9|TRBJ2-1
CASSVGTSGDNEQFF
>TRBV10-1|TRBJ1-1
CASKDRVKDTEAFF
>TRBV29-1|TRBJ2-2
CSVYGQGANTGELFF
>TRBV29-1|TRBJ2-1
CSARTGVSGGSYNEQFF
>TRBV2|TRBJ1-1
CASSEASITDEAFF